Listed here are 5 T cell receptor beta chains from one sample, sequenced in a study of blood T cell repertoires in COVID-19. Assay used: immunoSEQ multiplex PCR; TCRdb lists only in-frame clones, some missing. The repertoire consists of 150,000 to 200,000 clones, with roughly 84% occurring once and the leading ten covering approximately 5.1%. Material for sequencing was PBMCs or T cells enriched from blood (not recorded which). Source of these receptors: a man aged 65-85 years who had been exposed to COVID-19.

This chain uses TRBV11-2 with TRBJ1-1, with D maybe TRBD1 (6 bases). CDR1 and CDR2 (germline): SGHAT, FQNNGV. Between the trimmed V and J ends, which lost 5 bases and 5 bases, there was a span of 12 bases. The CDR3 has 13 residues. The CDR3 nucleotides read TGTGCCAGCAGCACCGGACAGACAACTGAAGCTTTCTTT. Its protein product is CASSTGQTTEAFF.

The gene calls are TRBV3-1 (or the pseudogene TRBV3-2) and TRBJ2-2, with 9 positions matching TRBD1. The CDR3 runs 12 residues. V trimming: 6 bases; J trimming: 7 bases; junction bases outside the gene matches: 0. Germline lookup yields CDR1 LGHDT and CDR2 YNNKEL (reference sequence). This CDR3 is CASRDRGGELFF. Written as DNA, the CDR3 is TGTGCCAGCAGGGACAGGGGCGGGGAGCTGTTTTTT.

The V gene is TRBV15, the J gene TRBJ2-3; D is uncertain. Trimming shortened V by 0 bases and J by 0 bases, and 7 bases separated the two germline ends. The CDR3 covers 15 residues. The V gene's germline CDR1 is LNHNV and CDR2 YYDKDF (reference sequence). The CDR3 DNA sequence: TGTGCCACCAGCAGAGACTACGTCAGCACAGATACGCAGTATTTT. Translated, it gives CATSRDYVSTDTQYF.

The chain has TRBV7-7 and TRBJ2-3, with D unclear. Trimming pared 5 bases from V and 6 bases from J, leaving 9 bases between. Germline values: CDR1 SSHAT, CDR2 FNYEAQ (reference sequence). The CDR3 length is 12 residues. The DNA for the CDR3 is TGTGCCAGCAGCCCTTCCGGGGATACGCAGTATTTT. It is translated as CASSPSGDTQYF.

The V and J genes are TRBV7-2 and TRBJ2-3; possibly TRBD1 for D (6 bases). The germline V and J ends were trimmed by 4 bases and 0 bases, with 11 bases remaining between them. The CDR3 is made up of 15 amino acids. Germline CDR1 reads SGHTA; CDR2 reads FQGNSA. CDR3 in amino acids: CASSYRQASTDTQYF. The DNA for the CDR3 is TGTGCCAGCAGCTACAGACAGGCTAGCACAGATACGCAGTATTTT.